This T cell receptor beta chain emerged from a study of blood T cell repertoires in COVID-19. Study details: Samples representing acute and convalescent COVID-19 were sourced from the United States, Italy and Spain. PBMCs, B-cell-depleted T cells, or T cells provided the cDNA or gDNA that made up the material.

V was trimmed by 0 bases and J by 4 bases, leaving 10 bases between them. This CDR3 comprises 14 residues. Looked up from germline, CDR1 is SGDLS and CDR2 is YYNGEE. Study processing details: The assay estimated nucleated cells by amplifying reference gene primers. The assay was immunoSEQ multiplex PCR, and TCRdb's table has in-frame clones only and misses some. V and J calls and clone size follow that table, whereas D and trimming were derived from the DNA. The table lists some 94,000 clones, around nine tenths of them singletons. This sequence was found in a human donor in a cohort sampled during active COVID-19. Sequencing was performed on peripheral blood. V gene TRBV9 combines with J gene TRBJ1-2, with TRBD1 as a possible D gene (5 bases). Written as DNA, the CDR3 is TGTGCCAGCAGCGTAGATCAGGGAAGCTATGGCTACACCTTC. It yields the protein CASSVDQGSYGYTF.